The 28 T cell receptor beta chains reported below all come from one sample, sequenced in a study of OX40 agonist ivuxolimab in advanced cancers. Using immunoSEQ multiplex PCR, the repertoire was profiled, and TCRdb retains in-frame clones only, with some absent. The repertoire holds more than 12,000 clones, about 80% seen once, with about 35% in the top ten. Sequenced material: CD4+ or CD8+ T cells sorted from blood, taken in a trial of the OX40 agonist ivuxolimab. Receptors originate from an adult with an advanced solid tumor such as melanoma, head and neck, liver or kidney cancer.

This clone was observed a handful of times. V usage is TRBV4-3 and J usage is TRBJ1-1, with D unclear. Per the germline V gene, CDR1 is LGHNA and CDR2 is YSLEER. V was cut by 8 bases and J by 7 bases, with 8 bases left in between. The CDR3 is 10 amino acids. The CDR3 protein is CASRGDEAFF. CDR3 nucleotides: TGCGCCAGCCGAGGAGATGAAGCTTTCTTT.

This chain uses TRBV7-3 with TRBJ2-7, with 8 bases lining up with TRBD1. V gave up 3 bases and J gave up 2 bases; unmatched junction bases: 3. The CDR3 runs to 14 residues. Germline CDR1 reads SGHTA; CDR2 reads FQGTGA. Here the CDR3 reads CASSFGTGTYEQYF. In nucleotides, the CDR3 is TGTGCCAGCAGCTTTGGGACAGGTACCTACGAGCAGTACTTC.

The DNA for the CDR3 is TGTGCCAGCAGCGCCGGGACTTTGCGGGATGAGCAGTTCTTC. Amino acid sequence: CASSAGTLRDEQFF. The rearrangement links TRBV9 to TRBJ2-1, with a weak D call TRBD2 (6 bases). The CDR3 extends over 14 amino acids. V was shortened by 3 bases and J by 8 bases, with 15 bases between the two germline ends. Germline V gene sequence: CDR1 SGDLS, CDR2 YYNGEE. Drawing the rest from reference TRBV9 and TRBJ2-1, the complete variable domain is DSGVTQTPKHLITATGQRVTLRCSPRSGDLSVYWYQQSLDQGLQFLIQYYNGEERAKGNILERFSAQQFPDLHSELNLSSLELGDSALYFCASSAGTLRDEQFFGPGTRLTVL.

The rearrangement links TRBV10-1 to TRBJ1-1; unclear D gene. Germline CDR1 and CDR2: WNHNN and SYGVQD (reference sequence). CDR3 size: 15 residues. V was clipped by 2 bases and J by 3 bases, with 13 bases between them. The CDR3 loop reads CASSEKFWIHTEAFF. CDR3 DNA: TGCGCCAGCAGTGAGAAATTCTGGATTCACACTGAAGCTTTCTTT.

This chain joins TRBV25-1 and TRBJ2-7, with D tentatively TRBD1 (5 bases). Between the trimmed V and J ends, which lost 3 bases and 3 bases, there was a span of 9 bases. The CDR3 runs to 13 residues. Germline CDR1 reads MGHDK; CDR2 reads SYGVNS. CDR3 DNA sequence: TGTGCCAGCAGTGACCCCAGGGACTACGAGCAGTACTTC. The encoded protein is CASSDPRDYEQYF.

The chain recombines TRBV5-1 with TRBJ1-2; 8 bases agree with TRBD1. CDR1 and CDR2 (germline): SGHRS, YFSETQ. This CDR3 comprises 15 residues. The V segment lost 4 bases and the J segment 2 bases; nucleotides outside the gene matches: 7. The CDR3 sequence: CASSTTGGSNYGYTF. DNA for the CDR3: TGCGCCAGCAGCACCACAGGGGGATCCAACTATGGCTACACCTTC. Full variable domain (remainder filled in from reference TRBV5-1 and TRBJ1-2): KAGVTQTPRYLIKTRGQQVTLSCSPISGHRSVSWYQQTPGQGLQFLFEYFSETQRNKGNFPGRFSGRQFSNSRSEMNVSTLELGDSALYLCASSTTGGSNYGYTFGSGTRLTVV.

V gene TRBV6-4 combines with J gene TRBJ2-3; 13 positions match TRBD2. CDR3 length equals 15 residues. Germline CDR1 and CDR2: MRHNA and SNTAGT. With 0 bases clipped from V and 6 bases from J, the junction kept 0 bases outside the gene matches. CDR3 sequence (DNA): TGTGCCAGCAGTGACTCGACTAGCGGGGGGGATACGCAGTATTTT. As protein: CASSDSTSGGDTQYF.

Comment on this clone: A junction end diverges from the germline sequence, so it may reflect a read error. The CDR3 spells CASSYSGILPIF. CDR3 DNA: TGTGCCAGCAGTTACTCGGGAATCTTACCAATTTTC. This chain links TRBV6-5 with TRBJ2-7; D is unresolved. The germline CDR1 and CDR2 sequences are MNHEY and SVGAGI. The CDR3 is 12 residues long.

The chain joins TRBV5-4 to TRBJ1-2; D is uncertain. Germline CDR1 and CDR2: SGHNT and YYREEE (reference sequence). The CDR3 runs to 16 residues. V was trimmed by 0 bases and J by 4 bases, leaving 16 bases between them. The CDR3 loop is CASSLAATRGSYGYTF. DNA for the CDR3: TGTGCCAGCAGCTTGGCAGCGACAAGAGGTAGCTATGGCTACACCTTC. Full variable domain (outside the CDR3, taken from reference TRBV5-4 and TRBJ1-2): ETGVTQSPTHLIKTRGQQVTLRCSSQSGHNTVSWYQQALGQGPQFIFQYYREEENGRGNFPPRFSGLQFPNYSSELNVNALELDDSALYLCASSLAATRGSYGYTFGSGTRLTVV.

The chain combines TRBV20-1 with TRBJ1-1; 7 positions agree with TRBD1. Germline V lookup: CDR1 DFQATT, CDR2 SNEGSKA (reference sequence). The length of the CDR3 is 11 residues. V shed 6 bases, J shed 6 bases, and the junction held 4 bases outside the gene matches. In nucleotides, the CDR3 is TGCAGTGCCGACAGGGCCGCTGAAGCTTTCTTT. Amino acid sequence: CSADRAAEAFF.

This clone occurred a few times. CDR3 loop: CASSSRGWAFF. DNA for the CDR3: TGTGCCAGCAGCTCAAGAGGTTGGGCTTTCTTT. The chain employs TRBV5-5 and TRBJ1-1; D not certain. CDR1 SGHKS and CDR2 YYEKEE come from the germline V gene (reference sequence). This CDR3 has 11 amino acids. Trimming stripped 3 bases from V and 11 bases from J, with 11 bases between. The full variable domain, its missing parts supplied by reference TRBV5-5 and TRBJ1-1, is DAGVTQSPTHLIKTRGQQVTLRCSPISGHKSVSWYQQVLGQGPQFIFQYYEKEERGRGNFPDRFSARQFPNYSSELNVNALLLGDSALYLCASSSRGWAFFGQGTRLTVV.

The table lists this clone with a few counts. The chain links TRBV27 to TRBJ2-2; D call uncertain. Trimming removed 2 bases from V and 8 bases from J, with 6 bases in between. Per germline, CDR1 MNHEY and CDR2 SMNVEV (reference sequence). The length of the CDR3 is 12 residues. CDR3 DNA: TGTGCCAGCAGTTTACCCTCAGGGGAGCTGTTTTTT. Its protein is CASSLPSGELFF.

The rearrangement links TRBV29-1 to TRBJ2-6, with D possibly TRBD1 on 6 matching bases. V was cut by 3 bases and J by 4 bases, with 16 bases left in between. Per germline, CDR1 SQVTM and CDR2 ANQGSEA. The CDR3 length is 16 residues. CDR3 sequence (DNA): TGCAGCGTTGAGGGGGACACCCTTTTGGGGGCCAACGTCCTGACTTTC. This translates into CSVEGDTLLGANVLTF.

The V call is TRBV9, the J call TRBJ2-2, with D maybe TRBD1 (5 bases). The CDR3 runs to 16 residues. In germline, CDR1 is SGDLS, CDR2 YYNGEE. V was pared by 3 bases and J by 0 bases, with 12 bases between. The DNA of the CDR3 is TGTGCCAGCAGCGATCCTTGGGGCTCGAACACCGGGGAGCTGTTTTTT. Protein: CASSDPWGSNTGELFF. Full variable domain (outside the CDR3, taken from reference TRBV9 and TRBJ2-2): DSGVTQTPKHLITATGQRVTLRCSPRSGDLSVYWYQQSLDQGLQFLIQYYNGEERAKGNILERFSAQQFPDLHSELNLSSLELGDSALYFCASSDPWGSNTGELFFGEGSRLTVL.

The rearrangement joins TRBV27 to TRBJ2-7; D tentatively reads TRBD1 or TRBD2 (5 bases each). The germline V gene encodes CDR1 MNHEY and CDR2 SMNVEV (reference sequence). The CDR3 is made up of 13 amino acids. Trimming took 3 bases from V and 2 from J, leaving 8 bases between them. The CDR3 nucleotides read TGTGCCAGCAGTTTTGGGGGTACCTACGAGCAGTACTTC. Encoded protein: CASSFGGTYEQYF.

V gene TRBV5-1 combines with J gene TRBJ2-7, with a tentative D call TRBD2 (6 bases). Trimming pared 0 bases from V and 3 bases from J, leaving 13 bases between. Germline CDR1 is SGHRS and CDR2 is YFSETQ. The CDR3 runs to 15 residues. CDR3 protein: CASSLGGLSIYEQYF. The CDR3 DNA reads TGCGCCAGCAGCTTGGGCGGACTATCTATCTACGAGCAGTACTTC.

The genes are TRBV11-2 and TRBJ2-7, with no clear D. This CDR3 region has 13 residues. Trimming pared 2 bases from V and 3 bases from J, leaving 8 bases between. Germline V lookup: CDR1 SGHAT, CDR2 FQNNGV. The CDR3 sequence is CASSLFPLYEQYF. The CDR3 nucleotides read TGTGCCAGCAGCTTATTCCCTCTCTACGAGCAGTACTTC.

The chain is built from TRBV7-9 and TRBJ1-1; D is unresolved. The V and J ends lost 1 base and 0 bases respectively, with 6 bases between them. The germline CDR1 and CDR2 sequences are SEHNR and FQNEAQ (reference sequence). There are 14 residues in the CDR3. The DNA of the CDR3 is TGTGCCAGCAGCTTAGGCAGATTGAACACTGAAGCTTTCTTT. Its protein product is CASSLGRLNTEAFF.

The chain uses TRBV11-3 and TRBJ2-2; weak D call: TRBD1 (5 bases). V was pared by 0 bases and J by 2 bases, with 13 bases between. Germline lookup yields CDR1 SGHNT and CDR2 YENEEA. The CDR3 extends over 17 amino acids. This CDR3 is CASSLEASGLNTGELFF. The CDR3 nucleotides are TGTGCCAGCAGCTTAGAGGCTTCAGGGCTTAACACCGGGGAGCTGTTTTTT.

The rearrangement uses TRBV27 and TRBJ2-1, with D hard to call. The CDR3 has 14 residues. Germline CDR1 reads MNHEY; CDR2 reads SMNVEV (reference sequence). Trimming shortened V by 5 bases and J by 6 bases, and 14 bases separated the two germline ends. In DNA form, the CDR3 reads TGTGCCAGCAGTCCCCCTAGATTCCCCAATGAGCAGTTCTTC. Its protein product is CASSPPRFPNEQFF.

This chain uses TRBV6-5 with TRBJ2-7; 9 bases line up with TRBD1. This CDR3 contains 13 residues. Trimming removed 6 bases from V and 1 base from J; junction bases left unmatched: 1. Germline V gene sequence: CDR1 MNHEY, CDR2 SVGAGI. The CDR3 spells CASRGTGSYEQYF. As DNA, the CDR3 is TGTGCCAGCAGGGGGACAGGGTCCTACGAGCAGTACTTC.

In nucleotides, the CDR3 is TGTGCCAGCAGCCAGATACAGGGGGCTCGCCACGAGCAGTACTTC. This sequence encodes CASSQIQGARHEQYF. The V call is TRBV14, the J call TRBJ2-5; 9 bases line up with TRBD1. The assigned J gene may be wrong: the sequence end matches TRBJ2-7 better. Germline V gene sequence: CDR1 SGHDN, CDR2 FVKESK. This CDR3 region has 15 residues.

The genes are TRBV28 and TRBJ2-6; no clear D. V lost 5 bases, J lost 1 base, and 6 bases lay in between. Per the germline V gene, CDR1 is MDHEN and CDR2 is SYDVKM. The length of the CDR3 is 14 residues. CDR3 in amino acids: CASSTSSGANVLTF. The CDR3 DNA sequence: TGTGCCAGCAGTACCAGTTCTGGGGCCAACGTCCTGACTTTC. The full variable domain, in which reference TRBV28 and TRBJ2-6 provide the parts outside the CDR3, is DVKVTQSSRYLVKRTGEKVFLECVQDMDHENMFWYRQDPGLGLRLIYFSYDVKMKEKGDIPEGYSVSREKKERFSLILESASTNQTSMYLCASSTSSGANVLTFGAGSRLTVL.

The table lists this clone with a few counts. The CDR3 region is CASSQDLNSPLHF. As DNA, the CDR3 is TGCGCCAGCAGCCAAGATCTAAATTCACCCCTCCACTTT. The rearrangement joins TRBV4-1 to TRBJ1-6; D gene ambiguous. V shed 0 bases and J shed 7 bases, with 4 bases lying between them. Germline-derived CDR1 and CDR2 are MGHRA and YSYEKL. The CDR3 length is 13 residues.

This chain links TRBV27 with TRBJ1-1, with unresolved D. Trimming pared 2 bases from V and 4 bases from J, leaving 2 bases between. The germline gives CDR1 MNHEY, CDR2 SMNVEV (reference sequence). This CDR3 region has 11 residues. CDR3 DNA sequence: TGTGCCAGCAGTTTAGGCACTGAAGCTTTCTTT. This translates into CASSLGTEAFF.

The J gene is TRBJ2-5, the V gene TRBV27, with 9 bases aligning to TRBD2. The V gene's germline CDR1 is MNHEY and CDR2 SMNVEV (reference sequence). The trim removed 5 bases at V and 5 bases at J, leaving 9 bases unmatched. The CDR3 extends over 15 amino acids. The CDR3 bases are TGTGCCAGCAGTCTAGCGGGGTCCCCGGGGGAGACCCAGTACTTC. Encoded protein: CASSLAGSPGETQYF.

The V and J genes are TRBV2 and TRBJ1-1; no definite D call. CDR3 length: 13 residues. Germline CDR1 SNHLY, CDR2 FYNNEI. V lost 8 bases, J lost 3 bases, and 13 bases lay in between. CDR3 protein: CASHSTQDTEAFF. In DNA form, the CDR3 reads TGTGCCAGCCACTCGACGCAGGACACTGAAGCTTTCTTT. The full variable domain, with the rest looked up from reference TRBV2 and TRBJ1-1, is EPEVTQTPSHQVTQMGQEVILRCVPISNHLYFYWYRQILGQKVEFLVSFYNNEISEKSEIFDDQFSVERPDGSNFTLKIRSTKLEDSAMYFCASHSTQDTEAFFGQGTRLTVV.

The chain's CDR3 is CASTLVSYNEQFF. CDR3 coding DNA: TGTGCCAGCACTCTCGTCTCCTACAATGAGCAGTTCTTC. The rearrangement links TRBV6-1 to TRBJ2-1; no definite D call. Per germline, CDR1 MNHNS and CDR2 SASEGT. The germline V and J ends were trimmed by 7 bases and 0 bases, with 7 bases remaining between them. This CDR3 is built from 13 residues.